The 20 T cell receptor beta chains presented below share a single source sample, sequenced in a study of shared clonotypes between healthy human individuals. Generated by immunoSEQ multiplex PCR, the TCRdb table keeps only in-frame clones and is missing some. The top ten hold approximately 1.5% of the sample, which has 980,000 or so clones, 76% seen once. The sequenced sample was memory CD4+ T cells sorted from blood. Regarding subset: CD45RA-negative fraction. These receptor sequences come from a man aged 18 to 35 in good health.

This sequence joins TRBV27 and TRBJ2-2; 7 bases fit TRBD1. Trimming cost V 5 bases and J 0 bases; bases outside gene matches: 3. The CDR3 runs to 15 residues. Germline CDR1 and CDR2: MNHEY and SMNVEV (reference sequence). The CDR3 DNA follows: TGTGCCAGCAGTCCAGGGACAGCGAACACCGGGGAGCTGTTTTTT. It translates to CASSPGTANTGELFF.

This clone was detected a few times. This chain uses TRBV7-9 with TRBJ1-1; 8 bases are a match to TRBD1. V gave up 7 bases and J gave up 1 base; unmatched junction bases: 8. This CDR3 region has 15 residues. Germline-derived CDR1 and CDR2 are SEHNR and FQNEAQ (reference sequence). The CDR3 loop reads CASTKRTGPNTEAFF. CDR3 sequence (DNA): TGTGCCAGCACCAAGAGGACAGGGCCGAACACTGAAGCTTTCTTT.

The J gene is TRBJ2-3, the V gene TRBV5-1; 7 nucleotides agree with TRBD2. Germline CDR1 is SGHRS and CDR2 is YFSETQ. CDR3 length: 15 amino acids. J gave up 6 bases and V 0 bases, and 7 bases lay outside the gene matches. CDR3 in amino acids: CASSLAVGRADTQYF. CDR3 DNA: TGCGCCAGCAGCTTGGCCGTGGGGAGGGCTGATACGCAGTATTTT.

V usage is TRBV7-9 and J usage is TRBJ2-1, with TRBD2 matching 7 bases. The CDR3 has 17 amino acids. The V and J ends lost 4 bases and 0 bases, in that order; junction bases with no gene match: 9. Germline assignment: CDR1 SEHNR and CDR2 FQNEAQ (reference sequence). CDR3 loop: CASSSDRGVNSYNEQFF. CDR3 nucleotides: TGTGCCAGCAGCTCCGACCGGGGGGTGAACTCCTACAATGAGCAGTTCTTC.

This chain links TRBV29-1 with TRBJ1-2; D remains unclear. The CDR3 runs to 13 residues. The V end was cut by 8 bases, the J end by 4 bases, with 17 bases between. Germline CDR1 SQVTM, CDR2 ANQGSEA. The CDR3 protein is CSTAEGFSYGYTF. CDR3 nucleotide sequence: TGCAGCACCGCGGAGGGTTTTAGCTATGGCTACACCTTC.

The rearrangement links TRBV2 to TRBJ1-4; tentatively, D is TRBD1 (6 bases). V was trimmed by 5 bases and J by 7 bases, leaving 17 bases between them. CDR1 SNHLY and CDR2 FYNNEI come from the germline V gene. CDR3 length equals 15 residues. CDR3 in DNA: TGTGCCAGCAGTAGGGGAGGGGGACGCAGTGAAAAACTGTTTTTT. Translating it yields CASSRGGGRSEKLFF.

The rearrangement links TRBV5-8 to TRBJ1-3, with D unclear. Germline assignment: CDR1 SGHTS and CDR2 YDEGEE. The CDR3 length is 12 residues. V was pared by 2 bases and J by 4 bases, with 4 bases between. The CDR3 is CASSFEGNTIYF. The CDR3 DNA reads TGTGCCAGCAGCTTCGAGGGAAACACCATATATTTT.

The CDR3 spells CASSFGTGGSYEQYF. The DNA of the CDR3 is TGTGCCAGCAGCTTTGGGACAGGGGGCTCCTACGAGCAGTACTTC. This chain connects TRBV7-2 to TRBJ2-7, with TRBD1 identical over 11 bases. The germline gives CDR1 SGHTA, CDR2 FQGNSA. The CDR3 contains 15 residues. The trim removed 3 bases at V and 0 bases at J, leaving 1 base unmatched.

On this clone itself: Other DNA sequences in this sample translate to the same CDR3. V usage is TRBV5-1 and J usage is TRBJ1-3; D gene uncertain. Germline CDR1 reads SGHRS; CDR2 reads YFSETQ. CDR3 length: 13 amino acids. V was pared by 5 bases and J by 0 bases, with 6 bases between. The CDR3 region is CASRPGSGNTIYF. The CDR3 DNA reads as TGCGCCAGCAGGCCGGGCTCTGGAAACACCATATATTTT.

The gene calls are TRBV7-2 and TRBJ1-6; 8 bases fit TRBD1. With V trimmed by 7 bases and J by 5 bases, 16 bases remained unmatched. The CDR3 loop spans 18 amino acids. Germline CDR1 SGHTA, CDR2 FQGNSA. The CDR3 protein is CASTYEGVTGANNSPLHF. DNA for the CDR3: TGTGCCAGCACCTACGAGGGGGTGACAGGGGCCAATAATTCACCCCTCCACTTT.

The chain joins TRBV7-9 to TRBJ2-7, with D maybe TRBD2 (6 bases). CDR1 SEHNR and CDR2 FQNEAQ come from the germline V gene (reference sequence). Trimming took 5 bases from V and 2 from J, leaving 13 bases between them. CDR3 length: 14 residues. As DNA, the CDR3 is TGTGCCAGCAGCATCGGGACTGCCACCTACGAGCAGTACTTC. Its protein product is CASSIGTATYEQYF.

The rearrangement uses TRBV5-1 and TRBJ2-2; perhaps TRBD2 as D (6 bases). Trimming removed 5 bases at V and 4 bases at J, with 12 bases between. The CDR3 is 14 amino acids. Per germline, CDR1 SGHRS and CDR2 YFSETQ. In DNA, the CDR3 is TGCGCCAGCAGTCCGCAGGGAGGCACCGGGGAGCTGTTTTTT. As protein: CASSPQGGTGELFF.

This clone was observed once. The rearrangement uses TRBV5-1 and TRBJ2-2; 11 positions agree with TRBD2. CDR3 size: 16 residues. With 4 bases clipped from V and 6 bases from J, the junction kept 8 bases outside the gene matches. Germline lookup yields CDR1 SGHRS and CDR2 YFSETQ. The CDR3 reads CASSEKASGRSGELFF. For the CDR3, the DNA is TGCGCCAGCAGCGAAAAGGCTAGCGGGAGGTCCGGGGAGCTGTTTTTT.

This clone was seen once. V usage is TRBV10-3 and J usage is TRBJ1-1, with 7 bases matching TRBD1. Germline trimming cut 5 bases from V and 6 bases from J; bases unmatched to any gene: 3. The CDR3 totals 12 residues. CDR1 is ENHRY and CDR2 is SYGVKD in the germline V gene. The chain's CDR3 is CAISPGGAEAFF. CDR3 in DNA: TGTGCCATCAGTCCAGGGGGGGCTGAAGCTTTCTTT.

The genes are TRBV19 and TRBJ2-3, with a possible D match to TRBD1 (6 bases). V lost 6 bases and J lost 2, with 15 bases in between. Germline V gives CDR1 LNHDA, CDR2 SQIVND (reference sequence). The CDR3 consists of 15 residues. This CDR3 reads CASRLGQRYTDTQYF. The DNA of the CDR3 is TGTGCCAGTAGGTTGGGACAACGCTACACAGATACGCAGTATTTT.

This clone was recorded many times. The chain couples TRBV25-1 to TRBJ2-3; a weak D match, TRBD1 (6 bases). The germline CDR1 and CDR2 sequences are MGHDK and SYGVNS. CDR3 length: 14 residues. V dropped 10 bases and J dropped 6 bases, with 20 bases sitting between them. CDR3 residues: CAMKDRDNRDTQYF. CDR3 DNA sequence: TGTGCCATGAAAGACCGGGACAACAGGGATACGCAGTATTTT.

J is TRBJ2-3 and V is TRBV19; 7 bases agree with TRBD2. CDR1 is LNHDA and CDR2 is SQIVND in the germline V gene (reference sequence). V lost 5 bases to trimming and J lost 0 bases; unmatched junction nucleotides: 8. The CDR3 covers 16 residues. The CDR3 nucleotides read TGTGCCAGTAGTGGCAGGCGCGGGGGAAGCACAGATACGCAGTATTTT. Translating gives CASSGRRGGSTDTQYF.

This clone was picked up many times. The V gene is TRBV27, the J gene TRBJ2-6, with 7 bases identical to TRBD1. This CDR3 is 17 amino acids long. Germline CDR1 reads MNHEY; CDR2 reads SMNVEV (reference sequence). After removal of 7 bases from V and 0 bases from J, the junction contained 9 bases not matched to a gene. The CDR3 region has the DNA TGTGCCAGCACCAGGGACAGACTCAGCTCTGGGGCCAACGTCCTGACTTTC. Translation: CASTRDRLSSGANVLTF.

This clone was found once. The V call is TRBV30, the J call TRBJ2-1, with 12 bases matching TRBD2. Germline loops: CDR1 GTSNPN, CDR2 SVGIG (reference sequence). The CDR3 has 16 residues. J gave up 6 bases and V 1 base, and 7 bases lay outside the gene matches. CDR3 nucleotides: TGTGCCTGGAGTGCGGCTAGCGGGGGGGCAAGCAATGAGCAGTTCTTC. Amino acids: CAWSAASGGASNEQFF.

V usage is TRBV19 and J usage is TRBJ1-6, with TRBD1 matching over 8 bases. Germline CDR1 is LNHDA and CDR2 is SQIVND (reference sequence). V gave up 4 bases and J gave up 10 bases; unmatched junction bases: 9. This CDR3 contains 15 residues. For the CDR3, the DNA is TGTGCCAGTAGTACCCTCACAGGGGGAGACTCACCCCTCCACTTT. Protein sequence: CASSTLTGGDSPLHF.